Described below is a single T cell receptor beta chain sequence and its context. Its cognate antigen is unknown. This record comes from a study of T-cell reconstitution after alpha-beta-depleted transplantation in children. Regarding the study as a whole: Expanded graft clones, several hundred of them, were reportedly the source of alpha-beta T cells about two months after transplant.

The germline V and J ends were trimmed by 2 bases and 3 bases, with 13 bases remaining between them. The CDR3 runs 16 residues. Germline V lookup: CDR1 MNHEY, CDR2 SVGAGI. The authors prepared the TCRbeta library with unique molecular identifiers. TCRdb processed the PCR reads anew with MiXCR; each CDR3 protein has one entry. The data hold more than 200,000 distinct CDR3 sequences, with roughly 23% observed a single time. The sample was PBMCs, taken before TCRalphabeta/CD19-depleted stem cell transplant. The chain combines TRBV6-5 with TRBJ2-2; D assignment may be TRBD1 or TRBD2 (6 bases each). This sequence originates from a girl aged 2 to 10 with Fanconi anemia, due to receive a stem cell transplant. CDR3 sequence: CASSYGGGLYTGELFF. CDR3 nucleotides: TGTGCCAGCAGTTACGGTGGGGGGCTTTACACCGGGGAGCTGTTTTTT.